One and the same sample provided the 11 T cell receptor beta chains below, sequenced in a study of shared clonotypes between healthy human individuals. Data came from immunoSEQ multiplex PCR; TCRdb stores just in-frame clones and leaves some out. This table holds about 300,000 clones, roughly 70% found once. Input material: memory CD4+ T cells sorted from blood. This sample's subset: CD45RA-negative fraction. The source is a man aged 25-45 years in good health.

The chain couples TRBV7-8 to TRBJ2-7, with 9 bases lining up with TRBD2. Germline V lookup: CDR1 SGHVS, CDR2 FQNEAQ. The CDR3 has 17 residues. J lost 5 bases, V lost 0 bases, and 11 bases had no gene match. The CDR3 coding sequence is TGTGCCAGCAGCTTAGCGCGGAGGGGACTAGCTGTCGACGAGCAGTACTTC. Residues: CASSLARRGLAVDEQYF. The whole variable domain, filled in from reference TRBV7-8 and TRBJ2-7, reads GAGVSQSPRYKVAKRGQDVALRCDPISGHVSLFWYQQALGQGPEFLTYFQNEAQLDKSGLPSDRFFAERPEGSVSTLKIQRTQQEDSAVYLCASSLARRGLAVDEQYFGPGTRLTVT.

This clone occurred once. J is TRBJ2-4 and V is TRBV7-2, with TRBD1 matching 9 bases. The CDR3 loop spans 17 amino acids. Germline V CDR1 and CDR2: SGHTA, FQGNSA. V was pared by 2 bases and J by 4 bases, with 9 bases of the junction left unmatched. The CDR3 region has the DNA TGTGCCAGCAGCTTAATTCTTTCCGACAGGGGGAAAAACATTCAGTACTTC. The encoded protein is CASSLILSDRGKNIQYF.

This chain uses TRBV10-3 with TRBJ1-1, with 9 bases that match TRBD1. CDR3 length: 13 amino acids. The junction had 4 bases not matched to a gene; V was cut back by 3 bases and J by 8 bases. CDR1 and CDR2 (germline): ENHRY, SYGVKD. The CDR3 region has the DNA TGTGCCATCAGTGATTACAGGGGGCGCGAAGCTTTCTTT. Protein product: CAISDYRGREAFF.

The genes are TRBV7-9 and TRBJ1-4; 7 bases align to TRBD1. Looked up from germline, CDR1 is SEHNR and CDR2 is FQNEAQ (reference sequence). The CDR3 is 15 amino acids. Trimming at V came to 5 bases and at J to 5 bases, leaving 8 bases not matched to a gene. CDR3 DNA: TGTGCCAGCAGCAACAGACAGGGTACCAATGAAAAACTGTTTTTT. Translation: CASSNRQGTNEKLFF.

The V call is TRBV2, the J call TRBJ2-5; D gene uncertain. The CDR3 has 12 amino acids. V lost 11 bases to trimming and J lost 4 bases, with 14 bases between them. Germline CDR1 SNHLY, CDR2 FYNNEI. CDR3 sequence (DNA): TGTGCCGTAGGTGGAAAGACAGAGACCCAGTACTTC. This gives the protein CAVGGKTETQYF.

CDR3 loop: CASSLVGGQPYEQYF. The CDR3 nucleotides are TGCGCCAGCAGCTTGGTCGGGGGACAACCCTACGAGCAGTACTTC. V usage is TRBV5-1 and J usage is TRBJ2-7; the D gene could be TRBD1 or TRBD2 (6 bases each). Deletions cut 0 bases from V and 2 bases from J, with 12 bases between. CDR1 SGHRS and CDR2 YFSETQ come from the germline V gene. There are 15 residues in the CDR3.

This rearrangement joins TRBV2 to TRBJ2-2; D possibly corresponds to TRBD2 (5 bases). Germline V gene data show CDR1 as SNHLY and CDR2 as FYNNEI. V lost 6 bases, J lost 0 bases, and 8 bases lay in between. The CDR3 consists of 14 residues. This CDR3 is CASRGSANTGELFF. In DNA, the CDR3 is TGTGCCAGCAGGGGTAGCGCGAACACCGGGGAGCTGTTTTTT.

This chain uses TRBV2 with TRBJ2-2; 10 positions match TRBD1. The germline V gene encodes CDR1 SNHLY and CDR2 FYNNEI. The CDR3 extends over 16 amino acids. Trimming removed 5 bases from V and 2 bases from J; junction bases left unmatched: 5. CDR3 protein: CASSFGQGGNTGELFF. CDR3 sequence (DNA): TGTGCCAGCAGTTTCGGACAGGGGGGAAACACCGGGGAGCTGTTTTTT.

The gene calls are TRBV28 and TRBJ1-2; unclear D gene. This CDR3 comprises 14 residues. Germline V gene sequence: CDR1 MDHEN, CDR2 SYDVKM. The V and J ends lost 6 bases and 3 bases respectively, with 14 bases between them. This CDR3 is CASRAQLHDYGYTF. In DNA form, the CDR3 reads TGTGCCAGCAGGGCTCAACTTCATGACTATGGCTACACCTTC.

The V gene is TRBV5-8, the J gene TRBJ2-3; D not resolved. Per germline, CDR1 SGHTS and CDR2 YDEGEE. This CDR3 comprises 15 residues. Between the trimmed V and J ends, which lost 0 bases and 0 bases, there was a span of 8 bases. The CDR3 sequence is CASSLAATSTDTQYF. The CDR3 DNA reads TGTGCCAGCAGCTTGGCGGCTACTAGCACAGATACGCAGTATTTT.

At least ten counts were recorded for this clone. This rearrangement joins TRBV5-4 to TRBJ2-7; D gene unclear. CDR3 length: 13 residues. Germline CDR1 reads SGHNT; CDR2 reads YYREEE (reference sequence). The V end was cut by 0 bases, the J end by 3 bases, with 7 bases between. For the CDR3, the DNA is TGTGCCAGCAGCTTGGAGGCAGACTACGAGCAGTACTTC. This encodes CASSLEADYEQYF.